Listed below are T cell receptor beta chains from one sample, sequenced in a study of blood T cell repertoires in COVID-19. Only in-frame clones appear in the TCRdb table, and some are missing; sequencing was by immunoSEQ multiplex PCR. The sample has about 400,000 clones; 87% are singletons. The sample comprised PBMCs or T cells enriched from blood (not recorded which). The source is a woman aged 45 to 65 who had recovered from COVID-19. CDR3s include the opening cysteine and the closing phenylalanine or tryptophan. D genes are given only for firm matches. The listing skips clone size in some rows; elsewhere it reads once, few, many or a size class.

TRBD1 TRBJ1-2 TRBV12-3/TRBV12-4 - CASSADRVYGYTF TGTGCCAGCAGCGCGGACAGGGTCTATGGCTACACCTTC
- TRBJ1-6 TRBV19 - CASSIQGYNSPLHF TGTGCCAGTAGTATTCAGGGCTATAATTCACCCCTCCACTTT
- TRBJ2-7 TRBV5-5 - CASSLNSKGEQYF TGTGCCAGCAGCTTGAACTCTAAGGGGGAGCAGTACTTC
- TRBJ1-2 TRBV7-2 - CASSFAGEYYGYTF TGTGCCAGCAGCTTCGCCGGGGAATACTATGGCTACACCTTC
TRBD1 TRBJ1-2 TRBV6-4 - CASRPHSLGAGGSGYTF TGTGCCAGCAGACCACACTCTTTAGGGGCAGGGGGTTCTGGCTACACCTTC
- TRBJ2-7 TRBV6-1 - CASSEGPAGVSYEQYF TGTGCCAGCAGTGAAGGCCCCGCAGGGGTTTCCTACGAGCAGTACTTC
- TRBJ1-4 TRBV30 - CAWSNVELTNEKLFF TGTGCCTGGAGTAATGTGGAGTTAACTAATGAAAAACTGTTTTTT
- TRBJ2-2 TRBV4-1 - CASSQQESGELFF TGCGCCAGCAGCCAACAGGAATCCGGGGAGCTGTTTTTT
- TRBJ1-5 TRBV27 - CASSLGGGNQPQHF TGTGCCAGCAGTTTAGGGGGAGGAAATCAGCCCCAGCATTTT
TRBD2 TRBJ2-1 TRBV4-2 once CASSQDTSGGDYNEQFF TGTGCCAGCAGCCAGGATACTAGCGGGGGGGATTACAATGAGCAGTTCTTC
- TRBJ2-7 TRBV27 - CASGNRITYEQYF TGTGCCAGCGGGAACAGGATAACCTACGAGCAGTACTTC